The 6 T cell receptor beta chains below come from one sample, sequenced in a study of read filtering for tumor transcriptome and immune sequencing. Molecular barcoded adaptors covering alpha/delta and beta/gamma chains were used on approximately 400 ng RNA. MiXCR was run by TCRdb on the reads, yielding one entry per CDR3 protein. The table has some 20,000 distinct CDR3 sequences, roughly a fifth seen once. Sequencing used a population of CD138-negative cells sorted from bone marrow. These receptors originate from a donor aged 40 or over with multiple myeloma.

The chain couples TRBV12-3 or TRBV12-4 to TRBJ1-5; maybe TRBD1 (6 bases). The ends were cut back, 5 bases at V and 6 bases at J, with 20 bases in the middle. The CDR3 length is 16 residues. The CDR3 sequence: CASSPTDRGAGQPQHF. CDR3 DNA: TGTGCCAGCAGTCCGACGGATCGGGGGGCGGGTCAGCCCCAGCATTTT.

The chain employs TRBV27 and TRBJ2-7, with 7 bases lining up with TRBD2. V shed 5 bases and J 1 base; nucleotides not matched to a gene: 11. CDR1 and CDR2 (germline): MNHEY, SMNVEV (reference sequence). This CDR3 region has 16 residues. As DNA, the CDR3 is TGTGCCAGCAGTAGGAGACCGGGACTAATGTCCTACGAGCAGTACTTC. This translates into CASSRRPGLMSYEQYF.

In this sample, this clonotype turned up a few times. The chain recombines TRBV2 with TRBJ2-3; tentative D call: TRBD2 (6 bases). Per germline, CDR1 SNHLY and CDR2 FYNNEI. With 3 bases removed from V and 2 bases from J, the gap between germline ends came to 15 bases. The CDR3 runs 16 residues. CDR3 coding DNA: TGTGCCAGCAGTGATATGGGAGGCGAAATCACAGATACGCAGTATTTT. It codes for CASSDMGGEITDTQYF. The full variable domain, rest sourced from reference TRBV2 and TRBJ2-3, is EPEVTQTPSHQVTQMGQEVILRCVPISNHLYFYWYRQILGQKVEFLVSFYNNEISEKSEIFDDQFSVERPDGSNFTLKIRSTKLEDSAMYFCASSDMGGEITDTQYFGPGTRLTVL.

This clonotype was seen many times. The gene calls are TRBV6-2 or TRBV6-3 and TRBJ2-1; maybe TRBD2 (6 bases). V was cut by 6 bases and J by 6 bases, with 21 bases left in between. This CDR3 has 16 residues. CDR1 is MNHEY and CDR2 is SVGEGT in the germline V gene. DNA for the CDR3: TGTGCCAGCAGCTCTACAGGATTCCGGCGGGGCAATGAGCAGTTCTTC. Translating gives CASSSTGFRRGNEQFF.

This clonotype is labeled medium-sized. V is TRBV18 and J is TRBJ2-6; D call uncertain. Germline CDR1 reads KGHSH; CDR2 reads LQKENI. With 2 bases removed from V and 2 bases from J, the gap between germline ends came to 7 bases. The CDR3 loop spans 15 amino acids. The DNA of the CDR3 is TGTGCCAGCTCACCAGGCGCAGCTGGGGCCAACGTCCTGACTTTC. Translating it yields CASSPGAAGANVLTF.

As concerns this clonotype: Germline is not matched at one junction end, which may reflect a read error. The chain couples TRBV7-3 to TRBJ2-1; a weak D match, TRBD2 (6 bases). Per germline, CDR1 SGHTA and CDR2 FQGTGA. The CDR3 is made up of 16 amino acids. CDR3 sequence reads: CASSPGSSGPYDEQFF. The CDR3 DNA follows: TGTGCCAGCAGCCCGGGTAGTAGCGGACCCTACGATGAGCAGTTCTTC.